This TCR beta chain was documented in a study of T cell responses to AZD1222 COVID-19 vaccine. With respect to this clone: Its antigen remains unidentified.

The CDR3 has 16 amino acids. Trimming pared 3 bases from V and 0 bases from J, leaving 11 bases between. Germline CDR1 is LNHDA and CDR2 is SQIVND (reference sequence). Study findings and constraints: At 160-218 and 743-854, vaccine-associated CD4 TCRs were dominant, and they spanned spike.

Produced via immunoSEQ multiplex PCR; TCRdb's table is partial and in-frame only. The repertoire includes 75,000 to 100,000 clones, about nine tenths of them detected once, and roughly 1.7% sits in the top ten. The V call is TRBV19, the J call TRBJ1-4; D unresolved. This receptor was identified in an adult in good health. The sequences come from peripheral blood, collected on day 0 of AZD1222 vaccination. The CDR3 nucleotides read TGTGCCAGTAGTATTCTTTCACCCCCAACTAATGAAAAACTGTTTTTT. This encodes CASSILSPPTNEKLFF. Supplemented by reference TRBV19 and TRBJ1-4, the full variable domain reads DGGITQSPKYLFRKEGQNVTLSCEQNLNHDAMYWYRQDPGQGLRLIYYSQIVNDFQKGDIAEGYSVSREKKESFPLTVTSAQKNPTAFYLCASSILSPPTNEKLFFGSGTQLSVL.